The 6 T cell receptor beta chains in this list originate from one sample, sequenced in a study of T cell responses to AZD1222 COVID-19 vaccine. Sequencing used immunoSEQ multiplex PCR; TCRdb keeps in-frame clones, though not all of them. This sample has approximately 160,000 clones, with about nine tenths found just once. The sample here was peripheral blood, taken on day 0 of AZD1222 vaccination. The receptors were sampled from an adult in good health.

The CDR3 loop reads CASSIIVGTSTDTQYF. CDR3 DNA: TGTGCCAGCAGCATCATAGTGGGGACTAGCACAGATACGCAGTATTTT. This rearrangement joins TRBV11-2 to TRBJ2-3; tentatively, D is TRBD2 (6 bases). Germline V lookup: CDR1 SGHAT, CDR2 FQNNGV. The length of the CDR3 is 16 residues. Trimming stripped 5 bases from V and 0 bases from J, with 15 bases between.

V usage is TRBV29-1 and J usage is TRBJ2-1, with D tentatively TRBD1 (5 bases). V lost 6 bases to trimming and J lost 12 bases, with 15 bases between them. The CDR3 is 11 residues long. From germline, CDR1 is SQVTM and CDR2 ANQGSEA. The chain's CDR3 is CSVVEEQAQFF. The CDR3 nucleotides are TGCAGCGTGGTCGAGGAACAGGCGCAGTTCTTC.

V usage is TRBV6-5 and J usage is TRBJ2-7; 8 bases fit TRBD2. Germline V lookup: CDR1 MNHEY, CDR2 SVGAGI. The CDR3 is 14 amino acids. J lost 1 base, V lost 4 bases, and 3 bases had no gene match. This CDR3 reads CASSLRGGSYEQYF. The CDR3, as DNA: TGTGCCAGCAGTTTACGGGGGGGATCCTACGAGCAGTACTTC.

CDR3 nucleotide sequence: TGTGCCAGCAGCGCGCGACAGGAGGTGAACACTGAAGCTTTCTTT. It specifies CASSARQEVNTEAFF. The genes are TRBV9 and TRBJ1-1; a possible D gene is TRBD1 (6 bases). Trimming took 3 bases from V and 0 from J, leaving 12 bases between them. Germline V gives CDR1 SGDLS, CDR2 YYNGEE. The CDR3 sequence is 15 residues long.

V usage is TRBV11-3 and J usage is TRBJ2-1, with 7 positions matching TRBD1. The ends lost 1 base at V and 9 bases at J; junction bases unmatched: 3. The CDR3 length is 13 residues. Germline V gives CDR1 SGHNT, CDR2 YENEEA. CDR3 nucleotides: TGTGCCAGCAGCTTAGGACAGGGAATTGAGCAGTTCTTC. Its protein is CASSLGQGIEQFF.

This clone appeared once. This chain joins TRBV6-2 or TRBV6-3 and TRBJ1-5; the D is unclear. The length of the CDR3 is 15 residues. Germline-derived CDR1 and CDR2 are MNHEY and SVGEGT. Trimming left V 2 bases short and J 7 bases short, with 15 bases between. CDR3 sequence: CASSYTPGGGQPQHF. The CDR3 nucleotides read TGTGCCAGCAGTTACACACCGGGCGGTGGACAGCCCCAGCATTTT.